The entry below gives a single T cell receptor beta chain sequence along with its context. Its antigen is currently unknown. Trimming removed 4 bases from V and 4 bases from J; junction bases left unmatched: 8. CDR1 is MNHEY and CDR2 is SMNVEV in the germline V gene (reference sequence). This CDR3 has 15 residues. These data belong to a study of shared clonotypes between healthy human individuals. As for the study in general: Researchers assigned three CD4 naive, three CD4 memory, two CD8 naive and one CD8 memory plate to each donor.

Notes on the study in general: All-four-donor shared clonotypes had higher generation probabilities than non-shared clonotypes did.

When replicate PCRs were run on sorted subsets, they used around 0.2 ug DNA, approximately 27,000 T cell genomes. Using immunoSEQ multiplex PCR, the repertoire was profiled, and TCRdb retains in-frame clones only, with some absent. The repertoire holds 2 million to 2.5 million clones, with approximately 94% as singletons. Naive CD8 cells were CD45RO-negative, positively selected for CCR7, excluding terminally differentiated effector memory CD45RA+ cells. The source material was naive CD8+ T cells from PBMCs. The TCR was taken from a man aged 18 to 29 in good health. Some clones in this sample may be carry-over from other donors' samples. This chain links TRBV27 with TRBJ2-7; 9 bases align to TRBD1. The CDR3, as DNA: TGTGCCAGCAGTTGGCTGGGACAGGGCATTTACGAGCAGTACTTC. It is translated as CASSWLGQGIYEQYF.